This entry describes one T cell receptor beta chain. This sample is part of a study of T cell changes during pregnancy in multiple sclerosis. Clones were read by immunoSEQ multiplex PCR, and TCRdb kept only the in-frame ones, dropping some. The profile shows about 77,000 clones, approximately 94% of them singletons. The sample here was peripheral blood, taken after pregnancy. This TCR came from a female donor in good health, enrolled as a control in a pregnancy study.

The CDR3 loop is CASSFRLAGVNEQFF. CDR3 sequence (DNA): TGTGCCAGCAGCTTCCGACTAGCGGGAGTGAACGAGCAGTTCTTC. This chain uses TRBV5-6 with TRBJ2-1; TRBD2 aligns across 12 bases. V shed 2 bases, J shed 10 bases, and the junction held 7 bases outside the gene matches. The CDR3 totals 15 residues. Germline V CDR1 and CDR2: SGHDT, YYEEEE.